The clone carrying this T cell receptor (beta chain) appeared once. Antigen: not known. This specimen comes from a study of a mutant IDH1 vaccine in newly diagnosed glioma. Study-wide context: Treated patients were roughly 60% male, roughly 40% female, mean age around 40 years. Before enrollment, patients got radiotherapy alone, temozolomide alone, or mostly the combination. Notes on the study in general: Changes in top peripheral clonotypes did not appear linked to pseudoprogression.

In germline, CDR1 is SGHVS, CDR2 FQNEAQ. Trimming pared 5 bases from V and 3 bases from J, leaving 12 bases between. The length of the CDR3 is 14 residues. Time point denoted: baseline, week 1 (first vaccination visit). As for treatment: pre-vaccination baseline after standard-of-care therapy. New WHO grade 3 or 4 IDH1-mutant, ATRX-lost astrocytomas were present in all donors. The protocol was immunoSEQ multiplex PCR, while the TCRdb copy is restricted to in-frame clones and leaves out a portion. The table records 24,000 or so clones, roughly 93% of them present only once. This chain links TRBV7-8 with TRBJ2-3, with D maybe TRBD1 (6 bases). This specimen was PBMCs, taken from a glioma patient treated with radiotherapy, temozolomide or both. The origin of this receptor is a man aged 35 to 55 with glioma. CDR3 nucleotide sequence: TGTGCCAGCAGCCCAGGGGTAGTAACAGATACGCAGTATTTT. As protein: CASSPGVVTDTQYF.